One T cell receptor (beta chain) is described in this entry. Clones were sequenced by immunoSEQ multiplex PCR, and TCRdb holds only the in-frame ones, with some missing. The sample lists approximately 1.4 million clones, 95% to 99% occurring once. The entry originates in a study of shared clonotypes between healthy human individuals. Germline V lookup: CDR1 MDHEN, CDR2 SYDVKM. The CDR3 extends over 11 amino acids. Trimming removed 7 bases from V and 12 bases from J; junction bases left unmatched: 8. The chain recombines TRBV28 with TRBJ2-7; 8 nucleotides agree with TRBD2. This clonotype was obtained from a man aged 25 to 40 in good health. Material: naive CD4+ T cells sorted from blood. As for subset: CD45RA+ positively selected. The CDR3 coding sequence is TGTGCCAGCACCTTAGCGGGAAGTACGTACTTC. It encodes CASTLAGSTYF.